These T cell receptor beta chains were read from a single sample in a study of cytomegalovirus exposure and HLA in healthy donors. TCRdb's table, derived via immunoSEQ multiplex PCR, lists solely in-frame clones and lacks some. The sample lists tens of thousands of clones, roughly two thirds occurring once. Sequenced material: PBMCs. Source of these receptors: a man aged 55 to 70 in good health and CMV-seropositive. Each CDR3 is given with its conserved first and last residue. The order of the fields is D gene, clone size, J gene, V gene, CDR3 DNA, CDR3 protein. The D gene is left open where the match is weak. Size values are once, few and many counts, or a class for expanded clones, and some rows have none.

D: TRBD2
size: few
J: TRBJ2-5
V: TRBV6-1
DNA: TGTGCCAGCAGTGAAGCGCGGGGGGGGTGGGAGACCCAGTACTTC
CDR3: CASSEARGGWETQYF

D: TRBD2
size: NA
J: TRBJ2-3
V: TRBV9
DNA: TGTGCCAGCAGCTCCCGGACTAGCGGGGGAGTTAGCACAGATACGCAGTATTTT
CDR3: CASSSRTSGGVSTDTQYF

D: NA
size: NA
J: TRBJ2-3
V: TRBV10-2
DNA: TGCGCCAGCAGAAACAGGGTCATCACAGATACGCAGTATTTT
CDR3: CASRNRVITDTQYF

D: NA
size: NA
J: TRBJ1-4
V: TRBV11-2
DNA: TGTGCCAGCAGCCCCGGGACGACAACCACGGGAGGTGAAAAACTGTTTTTT
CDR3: CASSPGTTTTGGEKLFF

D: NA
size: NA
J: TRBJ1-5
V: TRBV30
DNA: TGTGCCTGGAGTGTCCCTCAGGGATTCAGCAATCAGCCCCAGCATTTT
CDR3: CAWSVPQGFSNQPQHF

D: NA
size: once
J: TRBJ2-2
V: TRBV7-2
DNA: TGTGCCAGCAGCTCCTACCTAGCGAGGCAAGGCGGGGAGCTGTTTTTT
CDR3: CASSSYLARQGGELFF

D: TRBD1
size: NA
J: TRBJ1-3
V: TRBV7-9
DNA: TGTGCCAGCAGCTCCCGACAGGGGAAGGATGATCACTCTGGAAACACCATATATTTT
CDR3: CASSSRQGKDDHSGNTIYF

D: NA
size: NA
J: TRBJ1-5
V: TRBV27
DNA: TGTGCCAGCAGTTTGGGGGGGCCCATGACCCAACCAACTAATTTT
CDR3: CASSLGGPMTQPTNF

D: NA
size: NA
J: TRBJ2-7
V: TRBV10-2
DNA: TGCGCCAGCACTACAGGAGTATTTCCCTACGAGCAGTACTTC
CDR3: CASTTGVFPYEQYF

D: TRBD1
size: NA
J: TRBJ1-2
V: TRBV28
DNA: TGTGCCAGCAGTACCCCGGGACAGGGAGTCGGTGGCTACACCTTC
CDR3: CASSTPGQGVGGYTF

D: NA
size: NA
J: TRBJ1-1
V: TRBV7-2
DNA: TGTGCCAGCAGCTTAACAAGCCGGGGGACCACTGAAGCTTTCTTT
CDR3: CASSLTSRGTTEAFF

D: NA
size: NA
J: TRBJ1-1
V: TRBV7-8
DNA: TGTGCCAGCAGCTTCCGCGCAAGGGGAGGGGCTTTCTTT
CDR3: CASSFRARGGAFF

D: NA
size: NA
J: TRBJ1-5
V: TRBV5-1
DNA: TGCGCCAGCAGCTTAACGGGGAATCAGCCCCAGCATTTT
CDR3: CASSLTGNQPQHF

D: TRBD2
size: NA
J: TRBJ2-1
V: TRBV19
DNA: TGTGCCAGTAGTATGACTAGCGGCTACAATGAGCAGTTCTTC
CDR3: CASSMTSGYNEQFF

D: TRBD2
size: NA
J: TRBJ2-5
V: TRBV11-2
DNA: TGTGCCAGCAGTCTAGAACGGGTCGGGGGGTACCAAGAGACCCAGTACTTC
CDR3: CASSLERVGGYQETQYF

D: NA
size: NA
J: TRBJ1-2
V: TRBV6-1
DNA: TGTGCCAGCAGCCCGGGAGGGGACTATGGCTACACCTTC
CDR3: CASSPGGDYGYTF

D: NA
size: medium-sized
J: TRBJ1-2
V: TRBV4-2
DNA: TGTGCCAGCAGCCAAGCCACAGGAATGCAAGATGGCTACACCTTC
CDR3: CASSQATGMQDGYTF

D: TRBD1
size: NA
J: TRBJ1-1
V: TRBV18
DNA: TGTGCCAGCTCACTTTCAGGGGGGACTGAAGCTTTCTTT
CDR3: CASSLSGGTEAFF